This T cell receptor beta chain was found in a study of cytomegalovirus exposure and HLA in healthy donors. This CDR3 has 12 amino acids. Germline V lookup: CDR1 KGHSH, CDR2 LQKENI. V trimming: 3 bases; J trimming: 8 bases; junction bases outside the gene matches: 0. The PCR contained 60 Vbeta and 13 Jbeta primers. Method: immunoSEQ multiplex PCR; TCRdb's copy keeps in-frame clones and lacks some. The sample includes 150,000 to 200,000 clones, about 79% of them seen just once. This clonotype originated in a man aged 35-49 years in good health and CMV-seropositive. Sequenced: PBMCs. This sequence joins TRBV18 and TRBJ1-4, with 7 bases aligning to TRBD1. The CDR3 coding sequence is TGTGCCAGCTCACCCAGGGGGGAAAAACTGTTTTTT. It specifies CASSPRGEKLFF.